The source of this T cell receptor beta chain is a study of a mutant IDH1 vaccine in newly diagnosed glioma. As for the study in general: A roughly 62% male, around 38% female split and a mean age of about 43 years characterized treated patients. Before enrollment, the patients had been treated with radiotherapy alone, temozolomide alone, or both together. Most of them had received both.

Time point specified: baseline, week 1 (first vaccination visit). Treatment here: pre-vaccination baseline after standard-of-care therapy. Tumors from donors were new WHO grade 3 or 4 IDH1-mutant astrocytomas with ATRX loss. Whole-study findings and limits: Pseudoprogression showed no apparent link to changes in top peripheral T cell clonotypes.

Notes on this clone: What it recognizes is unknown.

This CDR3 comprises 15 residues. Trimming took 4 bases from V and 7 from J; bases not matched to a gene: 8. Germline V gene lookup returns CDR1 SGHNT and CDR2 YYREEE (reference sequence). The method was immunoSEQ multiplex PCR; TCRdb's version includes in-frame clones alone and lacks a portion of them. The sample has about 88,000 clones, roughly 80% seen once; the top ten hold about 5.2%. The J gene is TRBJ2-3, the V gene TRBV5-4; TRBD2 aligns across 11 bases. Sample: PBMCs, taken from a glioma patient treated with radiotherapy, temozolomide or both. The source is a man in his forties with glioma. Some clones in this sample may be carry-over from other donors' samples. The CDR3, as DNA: TGTGCCAGCAGCATAGCCGGGACTAGCGGCCATACGCAGTATTTT. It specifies CASSIAGTSGHTQYF. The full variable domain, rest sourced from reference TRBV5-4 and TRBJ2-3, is ETGVTQSPTHLIKTRGQQVTLRCSSQSGHNTVSWYQQALGQGPQFIFQYYREEENGRGNFPPRFSGLQFPNYSSELNVNALELDDSALYLCASSIAGTSGHTQYFGPGTRLTVL.